These 5 T cell receptor beta chains were all obtained from the same sample, sequenced in a study of OX40 agonist ivuxolimab in advanced cancers. Using immunoSEQ multiplex PCR, the repertoire was profiled, and TCRdb retains in-frame clones only, with some absent. The sample consists of tens of thousands of clones, 80% to 90% of them appearing once. Sequencing used CD4+ or CD8+ T cells sorted from blood, obtained in a trial of the OX40 agonist ivuxolimab. These receptors came from an adult with an advanced solid tumor such as melanoma, head and neck, liver or kidney cancer.

This chain uses TRBV9 with TRBJ1-5; D possibly corresponds to TRBD1 (5 bases). The CDR3 length is 13 residues. Germline values: CDR1 SGDLS, CDR2 YYNGEE. V was cut by 4 bases and J by 5 bases, with 10 bases left in between. For the CDR3, the DNA is TGTGCCAGCAGCCTGGGGCCACATCAGCCCCAGCATTTT. It specifies CASSLGPHQPQHF. Full variable domain (outside the CDR3, taken from reference TRBV9 and TRBJ1-5): DSGVTQTPKHLITATGQRVTLRCSPRSGDLSVYWYQQSLDQGLQFLIQYYNGEERAKGNILERFSAQQFPDLHSELNLSSLELGDSALYFCASSLGPHQPQHFGDGTRLSIL.

The V gene is TRBV7-8, the J gene TRBJ2-2; D possibly corresponds to TRBD1 (6 bases). The V and J ends lost 0 bases and 6 bases respectively, with 17 bases between them. The length of the CDR3 is 17 residues. CDR1 is SGHVS and CDR2 is FQNEAQ in the germline V gene. The CDR3, as DNA: TGTGCCAGCAGCTTAGCGCTCGGAGCAGGGGCGGCCGGGGAGCTGTTTTTT. This codes for CASSLALGAGAAGELFF.

In regard to this clone: The junction differs from germline at one of its ends, possibly a read error. The rearrangement uses TRBV6-6 and TRBJ1-1, with D unresolved. Germline CDR1 reads MNHNY; CDR2 reads SVGAGI (reference sequence). The CDR3 covers 13 residues. CDR3 in amino acids: CASTYTENTEAFF. CDR3 sequence (DNA): TGTGCCAGCACTTACACCGAGAACACTGAAGCTTTCTTT.

The CDR3 loop is CASSQRQGAYQETQYF. The CDR3 nucleotides are TGTGCCAGCAGCCAAAGACAGGGGGCGTACCAAGAGACCCAGTACTTC. This chain uses TRBV11-1 with TRBJ2-5, with TRBD1 matching over 10 bases. The J segment lost 0 bases and the V segment lost 5 bases, leaving 6 bases of the junction unmatched. The CDR3 extends over 16 amino acids. In germline, CDR1 is SGHAT, CDR2 FQDESV (reference sequence). Full variable domain (rest looked up from reference TRBV11-1 and TRBJ2-5): EAEVAQSPRYKITEKSQAVAFWCDPISGHATLYWYRQILGQGPELLVQFQDESVVDDSQLPKDRFSAERLKGVDSTLKIQPAELGDSAMYLCASSQRQGAYQETQYFGPGTRLLVL.

The chain combines TRBV28 with TRBJ1-2; D remains ambiguous. Germline CDR1 and CDR2: MDHEN and SYDVKM. V dropped 2 bases and J dropped 2 bases, with 12 bases sitting between them. The CDR3 is 15 residues long. CDR3 in amino acids: CASSLNRRTNYGYTF. The CDR3, as DNA: TGTGCCAGCAGTTTAAACCGCCGCACCAACTATGGCTACACCTTC.